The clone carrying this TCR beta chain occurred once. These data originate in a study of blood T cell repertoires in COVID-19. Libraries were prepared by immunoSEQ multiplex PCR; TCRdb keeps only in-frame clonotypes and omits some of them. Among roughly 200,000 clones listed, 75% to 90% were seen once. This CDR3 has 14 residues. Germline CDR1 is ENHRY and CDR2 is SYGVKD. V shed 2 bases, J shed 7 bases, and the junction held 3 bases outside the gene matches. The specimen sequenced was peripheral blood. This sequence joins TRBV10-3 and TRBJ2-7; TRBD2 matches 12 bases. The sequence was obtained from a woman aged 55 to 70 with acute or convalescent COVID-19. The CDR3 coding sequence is TGTGCCATCAGTGAGACTAGCGGGAGGAATGAGCAGTACTTC. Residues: CAISETSGRNEQYF.